This T cell receptor beta chain was obtained from a study of T cells in Graves' hyperthyroidism and ophthalmopathy. Of note for this clonotype: Its target is not known.

Amplified regions were TCR beta CDR3 sequences from RNA transcripts. Carried out on the TCR CDR3, a first-round RT-PCR used the HTBI primer set. TCRdb reprocessed the multiplex PCR reads with MiXCR, giving one entry per CDR3 protein. The repertoire holds approximately 300,000 distinct CDR3 sequences, roughly 17% seen once, with around 34% in the top ten. Lactation, pregnancy, other autoimmune disease or uncontrolled infection led to exclusion of patients. PBMCs were sourced from roughly 10 ml fresh peripheral blood. The V end lost 5 bases, the J end lost 4 bases, and 14 bases lay between the germline ends. The length of the CDR3 is 13 residues. Germline V gives CDR1 GTSNPN, CDR2 SVGIG (reference sequence). The study's findings and limits: The model's output predicted ophthalmopathy at a median of 6.5 months prior to onset. Ophthalmopathy stood apart from stable hyperthyroidism in a 13 V-J model.

This chain connects TRBV30 to TRBJ2-5, with a tentative D call TRBD1 (5 bases). The clonotype was recovered from a man aged 30-40 years with Graves' hyperthyroidism. What was sequenced was blood. The CDR3 region is CAWDQGVSETQYF. CDR3 coding DNA: TGTGCCTGGGACCAAGGGGTATCAGAGACCCAGTACTTC.